This T cell receptor (beta chain) was recorded in a study of Ad26.COV2.S vaccination and SARS-CoV-2 variants. As concerns this clone: Its antigen is not known.

Treatment reported: around 19 received Ad26.COV2.S at low or high dose, single or two shots; 5 received placebo; per-sample allocation not given. All samples were drawn on day 63, counting from the first vaccine or placebo injection. Its platform was an Ad26 vector, and its expressed antigen was Wuhan-strain SARS-CoV-2 spike. TCRdb keeps only in-frame clones here, not all; method: immunoSEQ multiplex PCR. The data contain under 600,000 clones, 89% of them singletons. The CDR3 runs 13 residues. Trimming cost V 5 bases and J 8 bases, with 12 bases left between them. Germline values: CDR1 MNHEY, CDR2 SMNVEV (reference sequence). Whole-study findings and limits: The breadth of spike-specific CD8+ and CD4+ T cell responses after vaccination was reportedly substantial.

V is TRBV27 and J is TRBJ1-4; D call uncertain. The sequencing used peripheral blood, collected in a trial of Ad26.COV2.S vaccine versus placebo. This clonotype originated in a person aged 18-60 years who received the Ad26.COV2.S COVID-19 vaccine or a placebo. CDR3 protein: CASSPRTGEKLFF. CDR3 coding DNA: TGTGCCAGCAGTCCGCGGACGGGCGAAAAACTGTTTTTT.